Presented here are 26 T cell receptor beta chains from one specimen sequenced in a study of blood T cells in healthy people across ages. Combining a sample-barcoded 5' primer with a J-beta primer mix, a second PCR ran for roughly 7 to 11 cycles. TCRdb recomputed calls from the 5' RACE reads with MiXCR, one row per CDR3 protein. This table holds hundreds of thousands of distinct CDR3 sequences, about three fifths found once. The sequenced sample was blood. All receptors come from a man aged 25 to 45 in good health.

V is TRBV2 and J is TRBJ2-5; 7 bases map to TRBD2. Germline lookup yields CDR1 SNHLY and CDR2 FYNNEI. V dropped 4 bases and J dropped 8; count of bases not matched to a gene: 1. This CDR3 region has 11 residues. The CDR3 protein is CASSGDYTQYF. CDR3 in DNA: TGTGCCAGCAGTGGGGACTACACCCAGTACTTC.

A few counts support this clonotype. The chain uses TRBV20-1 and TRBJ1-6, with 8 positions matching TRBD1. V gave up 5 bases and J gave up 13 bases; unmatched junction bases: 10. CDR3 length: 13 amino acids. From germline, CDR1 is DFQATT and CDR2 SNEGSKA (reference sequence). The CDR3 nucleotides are TGCAGTGCTCCTACACGGACAGGGAATCCCCTCCACTTT. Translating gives CSAPTRTGNPLHF.

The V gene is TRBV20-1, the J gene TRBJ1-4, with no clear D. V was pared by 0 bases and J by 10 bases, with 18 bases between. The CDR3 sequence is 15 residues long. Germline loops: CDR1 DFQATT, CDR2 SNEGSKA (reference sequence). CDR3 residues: CSARDYDRPKGKLFF. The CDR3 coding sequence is TGCAGTGCTAGAGATTACGATCGCCCTAAGGGAAAACTGTTTTTT.

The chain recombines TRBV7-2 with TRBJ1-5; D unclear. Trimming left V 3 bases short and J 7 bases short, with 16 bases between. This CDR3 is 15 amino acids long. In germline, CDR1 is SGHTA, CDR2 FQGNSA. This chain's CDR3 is CASSFQDSSRQPQHF. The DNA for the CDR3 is TGTGCCAGCAGCTTTCAGGACTCTTCTCGACAGCCCCAGCATTTT.

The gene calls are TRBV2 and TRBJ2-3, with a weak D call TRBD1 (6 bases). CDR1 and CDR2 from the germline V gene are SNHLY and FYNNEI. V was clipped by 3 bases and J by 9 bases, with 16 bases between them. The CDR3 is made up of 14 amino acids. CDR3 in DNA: TGTGCCAGCAGTGACTCCACAGGGACGACAACGCAGTATTTT. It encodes CASSDSTGTTTQYF.

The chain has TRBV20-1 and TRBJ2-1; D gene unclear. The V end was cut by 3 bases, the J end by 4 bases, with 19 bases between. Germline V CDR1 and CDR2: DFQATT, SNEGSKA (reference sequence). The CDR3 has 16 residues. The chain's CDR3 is CSARDPRHRAYNEQFF. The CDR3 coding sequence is TGCAGTGCTAGGGACCCTCGACATAGGGCATACAATGAGCAGTTCTTC.

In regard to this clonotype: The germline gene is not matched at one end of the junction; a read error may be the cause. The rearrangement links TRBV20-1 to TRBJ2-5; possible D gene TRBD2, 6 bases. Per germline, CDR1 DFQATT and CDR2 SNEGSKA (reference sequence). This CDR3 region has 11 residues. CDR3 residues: CGARRGETQYF. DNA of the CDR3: TGCGGTGCTAGGAGGGGAGAGACCCAGTACTTC.

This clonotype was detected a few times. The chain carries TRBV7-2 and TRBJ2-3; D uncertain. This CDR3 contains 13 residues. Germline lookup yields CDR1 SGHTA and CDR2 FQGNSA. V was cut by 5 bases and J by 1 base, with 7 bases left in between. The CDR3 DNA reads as TGTGCCAGCAGCGTAAGACGCACAGATACGCAGTATTTT. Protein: CASSVRRTDTQYF.

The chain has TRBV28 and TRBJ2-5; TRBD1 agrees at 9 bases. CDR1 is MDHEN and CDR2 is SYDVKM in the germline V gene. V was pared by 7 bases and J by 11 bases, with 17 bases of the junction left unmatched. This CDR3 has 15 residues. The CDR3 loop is CASNPSRDRVREQYF. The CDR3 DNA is TGTGCCAGCAACCCTAGCCGGGACAGGGTACGGGAGCAGTACTTC.

For the CDR3, the DNA is TGCAGCGGTGGGGCCTACACGACAGATACGCAGTATTTT. Protein: CSGGAYTTDTQYF. The chain employs TRBV29-1 and TRBJ2-3, with D possibly being TRBD1 (5 bases). V lost 7 bases to trimming and J lost 3 bases, with 14 bases between them. Germline CDR1 reads SQVTM; CDR2 reads ANQGSEA. The CDR3 has 13 amino acids.

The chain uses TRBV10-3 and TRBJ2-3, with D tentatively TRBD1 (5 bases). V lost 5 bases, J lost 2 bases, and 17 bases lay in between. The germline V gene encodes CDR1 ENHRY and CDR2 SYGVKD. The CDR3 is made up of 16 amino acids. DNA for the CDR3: TGTGCCATCAGTAACGCTCTAGGGGCCAACACAGATACGCAGTATTTT. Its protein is CAISNALGANTDTQYF.

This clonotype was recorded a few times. The CDR3 DNA sequence: TGTGCCAGCAGCTTAGATCCGGGACGGATCACAGATACGCAGTATTTT. Amino acids: CASSLDPGRITDTQYF. The chain carries TRBV7-2 and TRBJ2-3, with D perhaps assigned TRBD1 or TRBD2 (5 bases each). The CDR3 runs 16 residues. Germline assignment: CDR1 SGHTA and CDR2 FQGNSA. Deletions cut 1 base from V and 2 bases from J, with 13 bases between.

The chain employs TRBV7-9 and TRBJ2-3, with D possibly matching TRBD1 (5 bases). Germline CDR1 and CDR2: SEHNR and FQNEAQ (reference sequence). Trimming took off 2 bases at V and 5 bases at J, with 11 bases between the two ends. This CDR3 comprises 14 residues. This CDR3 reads CASSLLQGVDTQYF. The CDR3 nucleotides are TGTGCCAGCAGCTTACTGCAGGGCGTAGATACGCAGTATTTT.

In DNA, the CDR3 is TGTGCCAGCAGTGAGTTTCAGGCCTATGGCTACACCTTC. Translation: CASSEFQAYGYTF. This sequence joins TRBV25-1 and TRBJ1-2; D not resolved. Germline V lookup: CDR1 MGHDK, CDR2 SYGVNS. The CDR3 totals 13 residues. The V gene lost 3 bases and the J gene lost 4 bases, with 9 bases spanning the gap.

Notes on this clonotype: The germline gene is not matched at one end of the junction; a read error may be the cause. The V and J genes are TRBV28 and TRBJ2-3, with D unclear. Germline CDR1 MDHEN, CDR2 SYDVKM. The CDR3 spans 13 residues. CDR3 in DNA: TGTGTCAGCAGTTTACCAGTAGCAGATACGCAGTATTTT. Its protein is CVSSLPVADTQYF.

This chain's CDR3 is CASSPNFQGTYEQYF. In DNA, the CDR3 is TGTGCCAGCAGCCCAAACTTCCAGGGGACCTACGAGCAGTACTTC. J is TRBJ2-7 and V is TRBV7-9; D is perhaps TRBD1 (6 bases). The V end lost 5 bases, the J end lost 2 bases, and 16 bases lay between the germline ends. Germline CDR1 and CDR2: SEHNR and FQNEAQ (reference sequence). There are 15 residues in the CDR3.

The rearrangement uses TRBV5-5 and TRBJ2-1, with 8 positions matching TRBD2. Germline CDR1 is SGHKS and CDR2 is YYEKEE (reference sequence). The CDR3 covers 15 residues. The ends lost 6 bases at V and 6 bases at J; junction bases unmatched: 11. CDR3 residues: CASTLDPGGPNEQFF. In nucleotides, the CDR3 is TGTGCCAGCACCCTTGATCCGGGGGGGCCCAATGAGCAGTTCTTC.

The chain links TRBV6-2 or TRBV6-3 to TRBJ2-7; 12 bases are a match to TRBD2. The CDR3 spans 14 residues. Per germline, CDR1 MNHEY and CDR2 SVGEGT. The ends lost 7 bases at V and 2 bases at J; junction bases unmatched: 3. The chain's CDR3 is CASNGLAGPYEQYF. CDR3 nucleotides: TGTGCCAGCAACGGACTAGCGGGACCCTACGAGCAGTACTTC.

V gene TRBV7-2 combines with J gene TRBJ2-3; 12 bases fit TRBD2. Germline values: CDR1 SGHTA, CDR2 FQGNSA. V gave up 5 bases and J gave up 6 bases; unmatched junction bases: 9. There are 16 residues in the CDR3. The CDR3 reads CASSPTSGGARDTQYF. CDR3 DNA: TGTGCCAGCAGCCCGACTAGCGGGGGAGCGAGGGATACGCAGTATTTT.

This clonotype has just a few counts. The CDR3 protein is CASSQPPGQGAETQYF. DNA for the CDR3: TGCGCCAGCAGCCAACCTCCCGGACAGGGGGCAGAGACCCAGTACTTC. The rearrangement joins TRBV4-1 to TRBJ2-5, with 11 bases matching TRBD1. Germline V CDR1 and CDR2: MGHRA, YSYEKL. This CDR3 is 16 amino acids long. Losses at the gene ends were 2 bases for V and 4 bases for J; bases not matched to a gene: 6.

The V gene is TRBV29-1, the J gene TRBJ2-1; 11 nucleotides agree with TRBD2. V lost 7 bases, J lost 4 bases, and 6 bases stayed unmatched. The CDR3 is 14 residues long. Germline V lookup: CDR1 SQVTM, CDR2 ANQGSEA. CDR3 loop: CSANVAGGYNEQFF. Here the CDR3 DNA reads TGCAGCGCGAACGTAGCGGGGGGGTACAATGAGCAGTTCTTC.

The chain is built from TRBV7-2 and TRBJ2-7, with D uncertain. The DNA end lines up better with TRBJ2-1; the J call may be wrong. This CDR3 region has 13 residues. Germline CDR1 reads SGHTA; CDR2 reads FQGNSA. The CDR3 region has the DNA TGTGCCAGCAGCTTCCGACAAGCACGTGAGCAGTTCTTC. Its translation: CASSFRQAREQFF.

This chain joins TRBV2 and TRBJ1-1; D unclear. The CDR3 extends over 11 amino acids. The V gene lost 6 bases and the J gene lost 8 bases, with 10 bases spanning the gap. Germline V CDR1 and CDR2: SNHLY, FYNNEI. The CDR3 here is CASRVYSEAFF. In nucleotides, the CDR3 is TGTGCCAGCAGAGTTTACAGCGAAGCTTTCTTT.

This CDR3 is CSAPYGLQETQYF. The CDR3 region has the DNA TGCAGTGCCCCTTACGGACTACAAGAGACCCAGTACTTC. V gene TRBV20-1 combines with J gene TRBJ2-5; a weak D match, TRBD2 (6 bases). The V end lost 6 bases, the J end lost 2 bases, and 13 bases lay between the germline ends. Germline CDR1 and CDR2: DFQATT and SNEGSKA (reference sequence). The CDR3 contains 13 residues.

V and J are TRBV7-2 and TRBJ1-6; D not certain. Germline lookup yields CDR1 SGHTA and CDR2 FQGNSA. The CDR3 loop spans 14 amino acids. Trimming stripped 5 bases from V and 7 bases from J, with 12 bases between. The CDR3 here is CASSRLTGNSPLHF. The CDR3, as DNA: TGTGCCAGCAGCAGGTTGACCGGGAATTCACCCCTCCACTTT.

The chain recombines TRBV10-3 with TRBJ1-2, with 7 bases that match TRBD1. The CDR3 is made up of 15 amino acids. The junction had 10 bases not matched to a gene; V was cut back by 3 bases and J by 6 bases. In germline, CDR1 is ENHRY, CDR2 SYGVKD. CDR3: CAISERDRESDGYTF. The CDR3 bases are TGTGCCATCAGTGAAAGAGACAGGGAATCGGATGGCTACACCTTC.